Included here is one T cell receptor (beta chain) sequence, with context. Sequenced by immunoSEQ multiplex PCR; TCRdb stores in-frame clones only, minus some. The data contain about 46,000 clones, around 86% of them seen just once; the ten biggest clones take up 16%. The CDR3 is 14 amino acids. Germline CDR1 is MDHEN and CDR2 is SYDVKM. V dropped 5 bases and J dropped 7; count of bases not matched to a gene: 7. This sample was included in a study of blood T cell repertoires in COVID-19. The receptor's source is a man aged 55-75 years with active or convalescent COVID-19. The sequenced sample consisted of peripheral blood. The V gene is TRBV28, the J gene TRBJ1-4; TRBD1 matches at 7 bases. As DNA, the CDR3 is TGTGCCAGCAGTACCGGGACAGAGCGTGAAAAACTGTTTTTT. This gives the protein CASSTGTEREKLFF.